This T cell receptor (beta chain) is from a study of T-cell reconstitution after alpha-beta-depleted transplantation in children. This CDR3 contains 16 residues. The ends were cut back, 2 bases at V and 3 bases at J, with 17 bases in the middle. The germline gives CDR1 SGHTA, CDR2 FQGNSA. Using unique molecular identifiers, the investigators prepared the TCRbeta library. TCRdb ran MiXCR on the PCR reads and lists one entry per CDR3 protein. The sample has approximately 240,000 distinct CDR3 sequences; 7.5% to 10% are singletons. The sample holds many counts of this clonotype. The receptor was derived from a human donor who donated a stem cell graft to a child with SCID. The rearrangement links TRBV7-2 to TRBJ2-7, with D possibly matching TRBD2 (5 bases). The sample consisted of PBMCs from the stem cell graft donor, taken from the stem cell graft. The CDR3 sequence is CASSLKPGIGNYEQYF. In DNA form, the CDR3 reads TGTGCCAGCAGCTTAAAGCCGGGGATAGGGAACTACGAGCAGTACTTC.